Here is one T cell receptor (beta chain) with its context. The source of the sample is a study of CD8 T cells in Susac syndrome. Random hexamers were used to reverse transcribe the RNA input (about 0.5 to 1 ug). Multiplex PCR with immunoSEQ amplified the TCR beta CDR3 across 54 Vbeta and 13 Jbeta. TCRdb called the immunoSEQ multiplex PCR reads again in MiXCR, with one record for every CDR3 protein. The sample lists around 81,000 distinct CDR3 sequences; 94% were seen once. The length of the CDR3 is 15 residues. Germline-derived CDR1 and CDR2 are SEHNR and FQNEAQ (reference sequence). The V end was cut by 7 bases, the J end by 4 bases, with 19 bases between.

V is TRBV7-9 and J is TRBJ1-1; D possibly corresponds to TRBD1 (5 bases). Sequenced sample: CD8+ T cells from PBMCs. The sequence came from a human donor with Susac syndrome. CDR3 sequence reads: CASIEQVRKGTEAFF. The CDR3 DNA is TGTGCCAGCATTGAACAGGTCCGGAAGGGCACTGAAGCTTTCTTT.